This TCR beta chain was sequenced during a study of shared clonotypes between healthy human individuals (dated by TCRdb to about 2020). Study-wide context: The cohort included a few men and a couple of women between 18 and 49 years of age. Libraries were prepared and TCR repertoires were sequenced by different laboratories using diverse techniques, in order to increase sequencing depth and limit assay-specific biases. Per donor, three plates each were used for CD4 naive and CD4 memory, two for CD8 naive, and one for CD8 memory. The study deeply sequenced blood TCR repertoires of five healthy adults to estimate repertoire size and the extent of clonotype sharing between individuals. Between about 0.9 and 9 billion PBMCs per donor were obtained by leukapheresis.

A remark on this clone: No antigen is known for it. The record has no base qualities; no much larger clone is one base away.

Healthy HIV-negative adults with no recently reported acute infections or vaccinations were included as donors. Every donor was a Caucasian adult living in Nashville, Tennessee, USA. CD4+ T cells were enriched by magnetic negative selection; naive cells were then positively selected on CD45RA, and the negative fraction formed the memory subset. Blood was obtained by leukapheresis, after which PBMCs were separated by Ficoll-Histopaque density gradient centrifugation and cryopreserved in liquid nitrogen vapor phase. Purity and quantity of every magnetically sorted T cell population were checked by analytical flow cytometry. Genomic DNA was isolated from each sorted fraction and quantified by UV absorbance on a Nanodrop 2000c. The germline V gene yields SNHLY for CDR1 and FYNNEI for CDR2. V sheds 5 bases and J sheds 3 bases, leaving 14 bases between their ends. From the cysteine through the phenylalanine, the CDR3 covers 15 amino acids. Only the CDR3 portion is preserved as DNA: 45 bases, with reading frame beginning at the first base.

TCR CDR3 regions were amplified from genomic DNA by multiplex PCR using the deep immunoSEQ assay. Extracted genomic DNA from each cell subset was distributed evenly across all wells of several immunoSEQ 96-well plates, and each plate was treated as a replicate. For sorted subsets, about 200 ng genomic DNA, equal to 30,000 or so T cell genomes, was loaded into each replicate PCR. Purified libraries were measured with a Qubit 3.0 fluorometer, size-checked on a Bioanalyzer 2100, and measured again with the KAPA Library Quantification kit. Each immunoSEQ 96-well plate was sequenced on its own single-read 150-cycle Illumina NextSeq 550 flow cell. Per the authors' processing: Because only junctional sequences without quality scores were contained in the immunoSEQ output, filtering matching that applied to full-length reads could not be performed. To assign V/J genes and CDR3, sequences were annotated against IMGT germline references using PyIR, a Python wrapper for IgBLAST v1.9. Reads were removed for weak V/J assignments (E-value above 1e-6), missing CDR3, stop codons, out-of-frame junctions, or ambiguous translated residues. V3J clonotypes were defined as sequences sharing an identical inferred V gene, J gene, and CDR3 amino acid sequence. Percentage overlap between repertoires was computed as shared unique clonotypes divided by the size of the smaller repertoire. Repertoire richness was assessed with RTK rarefaction, the Chao1 estimator, and Recon v2.1 estimates of unobserved clonotypes. Generation probabilities for all TCRbeta clonotypes obtained by the gDNA method from four donors were computed using OLGA. As stored in TCRdb, this immuneACCESS dataset retains in-frame rearrangements with V and J assigned. A fraction of the clones does not appear; measured against another copy, unresolved V genes explain less than half of the discrepancy, and the remainder lacks a known reason. That table gives V, J and clone size, and the DNA gave D and trimming. The sample has about 2,500,000 clones on record, 90% to 95% of them singletons. The biggest ten clones account for around 0.14% of the sample.

The study at large found these results: Pairwise subsampling indicated that sequencing depth was expected to affect the degree of clonotype sharing among donors. Higher generation probabilities were observed for clonotypes shared by all four sorted-subset donors than for non-shared clonotypes. Only blood was sampled, and tissue TCR repertoires likely differ from those in blood. Larger estimated clonotype richness was generally found for naive subsets than for memory subsets. When a handful of donors were compared, the shared fraction of clonotypes was about 5.5% for naive CD4, roughly 3.3% for naive CD8, more than 2% for memory CD4, and about 0.36% for memory CD8. The small number of donors limited the genetic and exposure-history diversity represented. Even with the large sequencing depth, rarefaction of the sorted-subset datasets indicated that sequencing was incomplete.

The sequence came from a man aged 18 to 29 in good health. The sequence links TRBV2 to TRBJ1-5, with a weak D call of TRBD1 (6 bases match). The sequencing input was naive CD4+ T cells sorted from blood. The cell subset or site label, read with the paper, signifies: CD45RA+ positively selected. The CDR3 loop reads CASSKTGLANQPQHF. The DNA is as follows: TGTGCCAGCAGTAAAACAGGGTTAGCCAATCAGCCCCAGCATTTT. The full variable domain, with segments outside the CDR3 supplied by the reference TRBV2 and TRBJ1-5 proteins, appears as EPEVTQTPSHQVTQMGQEVILRCVPISNHLYFYWYRQILGQKVEFLVSFYNNEISEKSEIFDDQFSVERPDGSNFTLKIRSTKLEDSAMYFCASSKTGLANQPQHFGDGTRLSIL.